The subject of this entry is one T cell receptor beta chain. This sample is drawn from a study of blood T cell repertoires in COVID-19. Overall study: Spain, Italy and the United States supplied samples that represented acute and convalescent COVID-19. Sources were T cells, B-cell-depleted T cells, or PBMCs; the material itself was cDNA or gDNA.

CDR1 KGHDR and CDR2 SFDVKD come from the germline V gene. Trimming removed 2 bases at V and 6 bases at J, with 16 bases between. The CDR3 is 16 residues long. Original methodology: Reference gene primer amplification gave nucleated cell count estimates. Profiling relied on immunoSEQ multiplex PCR, and the TCRdb table lists in-frame clones only, not all of them. That table supplies the V and J calls and clone size; D and trimming were determined from the DNA. The sample gives approximately 210,000 clones, 80% of which show up once; under 4.5% is in the top ten. Cohort assignment relied on participant-reported clinical history.

The source of this sequence is a man aged 30 to 45 with acute COVID-19. The chain links TRBV24-1 to TRBJ2-1, with D possibly matching TRBD2 (5 bases). The sample taken for sequencing was PBMCs or T cells enriched from blood (not recorded which). In DNA form, the CDR3 reads TGTGCCACCAGTGATTATGCGAGGGCTGGAGGCAATGAGCAGTTCTTC. The encoded protein is CATSDYARAGGNEQFF.